Here is one T cell receptor (beta chain) with its context. A junction end diverges from the germline sequence, so it may reflect a read error. Those with hyperthyroidism were 18 to 65 years old, newly diagnosed, and ill for under 2 months. Fresh peripheral blood, roughly 9.8 ml of it, supplied the PBMCs. Germline CDR1 reads ENHRY; CDR2 reads SYGVKD. The CDR3 totals 14 residues. This specimen belongs to a study of T cells in Graves' hyperthyroidism and ophthalmopathy. Researchers took RNA transcripts and amplified the TCR beta CDR3 regions from them. A set of HTBI primers served as the primers for a first-round RT-PCR of the TCR CDR3. Using its own MiXCR run on the multiplex PCR reads, TCRdb lists one record per CDR3 protein. The table has about 840,000 distinct CDR3 sequences, more than 30% seen once.

The material sequenced was blood. The clonotype originates from a man aged 18 to 29 with Graves' hyperthyroidism. The chain combines TRBV10-3 with TRBJ1-3; no clear D. The CDR3 DNA reads as TGTGCCAGCAGTCCCCATTTCTCTGGAAACACCATATATTTT. It codes for CASSPHFSGNTIYF.